This T cell receptor (beta chain) comes out of a study of Ad26.COV2.S vaccination and SARS-CoV-2 variants. The method was immunoSEQ multiplex PCR; TCRdb's version includes in-frame clones alone and lacks a portion of them. The top ten clones hold about 3.9% of a sample with around 350,000 clones, just over 90% of them seen once. This receptor was taken from a human donor who had recovered from COVID-19. Sequenced here: peripheral blood, sampled after recovery from COVID-19.

The CDR3 DNA sequence: TGTGCCAGCAGCCAAGATACGCGGGGTAGGGCTTTCTTT. Protein: CASSQDTRGRAFF. The chain is built from TRBV4-2 and TRBJ1-1; no clear D. Deletions cut 0 bases from V and 11 bases from J, with 13 bases between. Germline-derived CDR1 and CDR2 are LGHNA and YNFKEQ. This CDR3 has 13 residues.